This T cell receptor beta chain was profiled in a study of T cells expressing NK-cell markers. Study as a whole: The eight sequenced donors comprised seven who were HCMV-seropositive and one who was seronegative.

CDR3 length: 15 residues. The germline V gene encodes CDR1 GTSNPN and CDR2 SVGIG (reference sequence). About this clonotype itself: The antigen remains undetermined.

The cDNA for TCR beta came from 5'RACE template switching with UMIs. For each CDR3 protein, TCRdb gives one entry from its re-call of the 5' RACE reads, without DNA. This sample contains 300,000 to 500,000 distinct CDR3 sequences. Study outcomes and limitations: In roughly six donors, dominant CD3+CD56+NKG2C+ clonotypes ranked among the top 10 CD8+ clonotypes.

The sample comprised blood T cells: a sorted CD56 or NKG2C T cell subset, CD4+ or CD8+ T cells, or bulk PBMC T cells (not recorded which). This receptor was taken from a woman between 45 and 65 years old in good health. J is TRBJ2-2 and V is TRBV30; checking the TCRdb D call of TRBD1 is not possible without DNA. The CDR3 protein is CASAAGTANTGELFF.